The clone carrying this TCR beta chain was seen ten or more times. Its target is unknown. The source of the sample is a study of spatial heterogeneity in lung cancer. Study in general: Detected beta-chain sequences consistently exceeded alpha-chain sequences. General study results and limits: Tracking of tumor mutation counts was seen in expanded intratumoral alpha and beta TCR counts.

TCR cDNA molecules each carried a unique molecular identifier. One entry per CDR3 protein, called by TCRdb with MiXCR from the 5' RACE reads. The sample consists of about 23,000 distinct CDR3 sequences, about 6% of them appearing once. Time point defined: sample taken at primary tumor resection. The donors were 70 or so patients with non-small cell lung cancer that was early-stage and untreated. In each case, whole RNA from tumor, nontumor lung or frozen PBMC was sequenced unsorted. Trimming took 6 bases from V and 6 from J; bases not matched to a gene: 8. Germline V gives CDR1 MDHEN, CDR2 SYDVKM. The CDR3 contains 14 residues.

The source of this sequence is a male donor with early-stage non-small cell lung cancer. This chain joins TRBV28 and TRBJ1-1; TRBD1 matches at 9 bases. Here the sequenced sample was lung tumor tissue, taken at surgery. This CDR3 is CASSWDRAFSEAFF. CDR3 DNA: TGTGCCAGCAGCTGGGACAGGGCTTTCTCTGAAGCTTTCTTT.